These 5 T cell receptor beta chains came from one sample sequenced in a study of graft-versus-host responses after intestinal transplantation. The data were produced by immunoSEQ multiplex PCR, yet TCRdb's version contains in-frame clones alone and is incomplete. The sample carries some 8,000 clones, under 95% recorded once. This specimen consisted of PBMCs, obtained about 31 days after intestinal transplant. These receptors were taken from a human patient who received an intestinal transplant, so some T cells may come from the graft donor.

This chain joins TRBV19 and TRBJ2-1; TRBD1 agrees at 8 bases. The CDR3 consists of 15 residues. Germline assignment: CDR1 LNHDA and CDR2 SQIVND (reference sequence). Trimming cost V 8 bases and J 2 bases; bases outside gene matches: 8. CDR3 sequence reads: CASQISGGAYNEQFF. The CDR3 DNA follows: TGTGCCAGTCAGATCTCAGGGGGCGCCTACAATGAGCAGTTCTTC. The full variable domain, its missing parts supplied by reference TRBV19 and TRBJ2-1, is DGGITQSPKYLFRKEGQNVTLSCEQNLNHDAMYWYRQDPGQGLRLIYYSQIVNDFQKGDIAEGYSVSREKKESFPLTVTSAQKNPTAFYLCASQISGGAYNEQFFGPGTRLTVL.

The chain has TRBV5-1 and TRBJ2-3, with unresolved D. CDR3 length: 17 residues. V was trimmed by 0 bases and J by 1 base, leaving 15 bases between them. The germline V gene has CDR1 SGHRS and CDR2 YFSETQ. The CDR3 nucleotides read TGCGCCAGCAGCTTGGGGGCATGGAAACTTGGCACAGATACGCAGTATTTT. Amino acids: CASSLGAWKLGTDTQYF.

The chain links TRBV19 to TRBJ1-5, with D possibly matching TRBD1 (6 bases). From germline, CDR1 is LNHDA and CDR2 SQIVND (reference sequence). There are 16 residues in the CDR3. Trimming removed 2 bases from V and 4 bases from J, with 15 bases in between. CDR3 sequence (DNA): TGTGCCAGTAGTATATCTCGGGGGGCCACTAATCAGCCCCAGCATTTT. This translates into CASSISRGATNQPQHF.

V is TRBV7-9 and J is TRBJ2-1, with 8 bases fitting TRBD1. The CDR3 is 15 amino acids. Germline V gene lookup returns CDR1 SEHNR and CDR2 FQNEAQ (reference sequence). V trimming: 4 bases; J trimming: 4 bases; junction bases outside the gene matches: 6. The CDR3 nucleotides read TGTGCCAGCAGCTCGACGGGACAGGCATACAATGAGCAGTTCTTC. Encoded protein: CASSSTGQAYNEQFF. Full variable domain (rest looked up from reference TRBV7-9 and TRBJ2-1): DTGVSQNPRHKITKRGQNVTFRCDPISEHNRLYWYRQTLGQGPEFLTYFQNEAQLEKSRLLSDRFSAERPKGSFSTLEIQRTEQGDSAMYLCASSSTGQAYNEQFFGPGTRLTVL.

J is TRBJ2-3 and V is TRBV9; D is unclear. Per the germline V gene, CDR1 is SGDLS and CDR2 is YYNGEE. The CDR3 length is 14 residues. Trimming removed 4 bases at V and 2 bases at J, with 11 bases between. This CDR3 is CASSPRMITDTQYF. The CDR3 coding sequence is TGTGCCAGCAGCCCGCGAATGATCACAGATACGCAGTATTTT. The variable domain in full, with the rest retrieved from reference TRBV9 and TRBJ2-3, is DSGVTQTPKHLITATGQRVTLRCSPRSGDLSVYWYQQSLDQGLQFLIQYYNGEERAKGNILERFSAQQFPDLHSELNLSSLELGDSALYFCASSPRMITDTQYFGPGTRLTVL.